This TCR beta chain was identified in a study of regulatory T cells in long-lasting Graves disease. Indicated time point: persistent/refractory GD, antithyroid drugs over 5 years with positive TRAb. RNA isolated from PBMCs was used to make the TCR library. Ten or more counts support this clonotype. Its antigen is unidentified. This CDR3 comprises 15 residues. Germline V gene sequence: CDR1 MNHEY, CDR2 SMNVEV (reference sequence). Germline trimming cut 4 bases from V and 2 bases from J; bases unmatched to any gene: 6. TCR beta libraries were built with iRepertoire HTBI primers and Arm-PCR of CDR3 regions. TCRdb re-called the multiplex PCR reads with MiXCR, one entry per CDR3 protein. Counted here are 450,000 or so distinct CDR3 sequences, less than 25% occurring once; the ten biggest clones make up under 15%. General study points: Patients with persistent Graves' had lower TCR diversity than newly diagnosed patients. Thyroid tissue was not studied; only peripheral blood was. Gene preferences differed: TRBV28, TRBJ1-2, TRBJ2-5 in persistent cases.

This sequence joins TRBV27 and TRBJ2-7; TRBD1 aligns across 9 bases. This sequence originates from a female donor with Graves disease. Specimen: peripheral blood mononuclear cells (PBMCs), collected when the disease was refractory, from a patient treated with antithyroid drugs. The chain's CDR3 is CASSSGTGIPYEQYF. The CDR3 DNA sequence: TGTGCCAGCAGTTCCGGGACAGGGATCCCCTACGAGCAGTACTTC.